These 16 T cell receptor beta chains were all obtained from the same sample, sequenced in a study of beta chain features in type 1 diabetes. Overall study results and limits: Among all four CD4+ subsets, Type 1 diabetes patients had TCRB CDR3s that were moderately but significantly shorter.

Antigens for these TCRs are unknown. Every bit of the isolated RNA underwent reverse transcription, so sequencing read expressed TCRB transcripts. The assay was immunoSEQ multiplex PCR, and TCRdb's table has in-frame clones only and misses some. The top ten clones hold 0.5% to 0.55% of a sample with under 130,000 clones, roughly 28% of them seen once. Sequenced sample: central memory CD4+ T cells from blood. The receptors stem from a woman aged 18-29 years with type 1 diabetes.

This clone occurred a few times. The chain recombines TRBV6-5 with TRBJ2-1, with a tentative D call TRBD1 (6 bases). CDR3 size: 12 residues. The V gene lost 5 bases and the J gene lost 10 bases, with 12 bases spanning the gap. Germline V CDR1 and CDR2: MNHEY, SVGAGI. DNA of the CDR3: TGTGCCAGCAGTGAAGTCGGGACAGAGCAGTTCTTC. This sequence encodes CASSEVGTEQFF.

This clone was observed a few times. This chain uses TRBV11-2 with TRBJ1-2, with D perhaps matching TRBD1 (5 bases). CDR3 length equals 16 residues. The V and J ends lost 5 bases and 5 bases respectively, with 21 bases between them. Germline lookup yields CDR1 SGHAT and CDR2 FQNNGV. The CDR3 reads CASSPPVGRGIYGYTF. The CDR3 DNA follows: TGTGCCAGCAGCCCACCCGTGGGGCGGGGGATATATGGCTACACCTTC.

The table lists this clone with a few counts. The chain couples TRBV9 to TRBJ2-1, with 15 positions matching TRBD2. Germline loops: CDR1 SGDLS, CDR2 YYNGEE. Unmatched junction bases numbered 7, after V lost 3 bases and J lost 9 bases. This CDR3 has 16 amino acids. CDR3 coding DNA: TGTGCCAGCAGCGCCTCGGGACTAGCGGGAGGAGGTGAGCAGTTCTTC. It codes for CASSASGLAGGGEQFF.

In its sample, this clone was seen a few times. The chain combines TRBV4-3 with TRBJ2-2; maybe TRBD2 (6 bases). Deletions cut 1 base from V and 7 bases from J, with 22 bases between. Per germline, CDR1 LGHNA and CDR2 YSLEER. The CDR3 runs 18 residues. Here the CDR3 reads CASSQGEAFGGPIGELFF. DNA of the CDR3: TGCGCCAGCAGCCAAGGGGAGGCTTTTGGAGGGCCCATCGGGGAGCTGTTTTTT.

J is TRBJ1-1 and V is TRBV7-9, with 9 bases matching TRBD1. Trimming cost V 7 bases and J 3 bases; bases outside gene matches: 6. Germline assignment: CDR1 SEHNR and CDR2 FQNEAQ (reference sequence). This CDR3 comprises 14 residues. DNA for the CDR3: TGTGCCAGCAATACGGGACAGGGAGACACTGAAGCTTTCTTT. Translating it yields CASNTGQGDTEAFF.

This chain links TRBV6-5 with TRBJ2-2; D is unclear. V dropped 5 bases and J dropped 8 bases, with 6 bases sitting between them. Germline V gives CDR1 MNHEY, CDR2 SVGAGI. The CDR3 covers 11 residues. CDR3 sequence (DNA): TGTGCCAGCAGTGCGAAGGGGGAGCTGTTTTTT. Amino acid sequence: CASSAKGELFF.

The rearrangement uses TRBV9 and TRBJ2-3; D is unclear. The V gene lost 0 bases and the J gene lost 6 bases, with 5 bases spanning the gap. Per the germline V gene, CDR1 is SGDLS and CDR2 is YYNGEE. CDR3 size: 12 residues. The CDR3 spells CASSVDKDTQYF. The DNA of the CDR3 is TGTGCCAGCAGCGTAGACAAGGATACGCAGTATTTT.

V is TRBV2 and J is TRBJ2-1; D possibly corresponds to TRBD2 (5 bases). CDR1 and CDR2 from the germline V gene are SNHLY and FYNNEI. This CDR3 comprises 19 residues. Trimming took off 0 bases at V and 7 bases at J, with 25 bases between the two ends. CDR3 loop: CASSEALYSGVGGANEQFF. As DNA, the CDR3 is TGTGCCAGCAGTGAAGCGCTTTATAGTGGGGTTGGAGGTGCGAATGAGCAGTTCTTC.

The chain couples TRBV21-1 to TRBJ1-4. TRBV21-1 is a recognized pseudogene. The CDR3 loop spans 16 amino acids. The CDR3 region has the DNA TGTGCCAGCAGCAAAGGAGGGCTCGGCGCGAATGAAAAACTGTTTTTT. Protein: CASSKGGLGANEKLFF.

The chain combines TRBV7-2 with TRBJ2-7, with 9 nucleotides matching TRBD2. Germline lookup yields CDR1 SGHTA and CDR2 FQGNSA. V lost 2 bases, J lost 6 bases, and 8 bases stayed unmatched. There are 15 residues in the CDR3. CDR3 in amino acids: CASSLLAGTRGEQYF. In DNA form, the CDR3 reads TGTGCCAGCAGCTTACTAGCGGGAACTCGGGGCGAGCAGTACTTC.

The chain employs TRBV7-9 and TRBJ1-2; D call uncertain. Germline V gives CDR1 SEHNR, CDR2 FQNEAQ (reference sequence). Trimming shortened V by 2 bases and J by 1 base, and 14 bases separated the two germline ends. The CDR3 is 16 amino acids. CDR3 sequence reads: CASSLWSGDVNYGYTF. CDR3 bases: TGTGCCAGCAGCTTATGGTCAGGCGATGTTAACTATGGCTACACCTTC.

This chain connects TRBV7-2 to TRBJ2-3; 8 bases are shared with TRBD2. The germline V gene has CDR1 SGHTA and CDR2 FQGNSA. The CDR3 consists of 16 residues. The trim removed 6 bases at V and 2 bases at J, leaving 10 bases unmatched. CDR3 bases: TGTGCCAGCAGTCAAATTGGACTAGCCCACACAGATACGCAGTATTTT. Its translation: CASSQIGLAHTDTQYF.

The rearrangement joins TRBV11-2 to TRBJ2-3; TRBD2 aligns across 8 bases. V was clipped by 3 bases and J by 6 bases; unmatched bases: 5. CDR3 length: 14 amino acids. The germline V gene encodes CDR1 SGHAT and CDR2 FQNNGV. The CDR3 sequence is CASSLYREGDTQYF. CDR3 coding DNA: TGTGCCAGCAGCTTGTACCGGGAGGGGGATACGCAGTATTTT.

The chain couples TRBV27 to TRBJ2-2, with D maybe TRBD2 (5 bases). The CDR3 runs to 15 residues. Germline-derived CDR1 and CDR2 are MNHEY and SMNVEV (reference sequence). With 2 bases removed from V and 0 bases from J, the gap between germline ends came to 7 bases. This CDR3 is CASSLEGPNTGELFF. In nucleotides, the CDR3 is TGTGCCAGCAGTTTAGAGGGCCCGAACACCGGGGAGCTGTTTTTT.

There are a few counts of this clone. The chain carries TRBV27 and TRBJ1-4, with 7 bases identical to TRBD1. Per germline, CDR1 MNHEY and CDR2 SMNVEV (reference sequence). The CDR3 covers 15 residues. V lost 6 bases to trimming and J lost 8 bases; unmatched junction nucleotides: 12. In DNA, the CDR3 is TGTGCCAGCAGCACCCAAGGGGGCGCTGGGGAAAAACTGTTTTTT. Translating it yields CASSTQGGAGEKLFF.

In this sample, this clone turned up a few times. The V gene is TRBV5-1, the J gene TRBJ1-1; 7 positions match TRBD1. CDR3 length equals 15 residues. Germline-derived CDR1 and CDR2 are SGHRS and YFSETQ. The V segment lost 4 bases and the J segment 7 bases; nucleotides outside the gene matches: 13. CDR3 residues: CASSRVGRGDNEAFF. The CDR3 coding sequence is TGCGCCAGCAGCCGCGTGGGCAGGGGGGATAATGAAGCTTTCTTT.